The source of this T cell receptor (beta chain) is a study of T cell clonotyping in hematopoietic cell transplantation. The protocol was immunoSEQ multiplex PCR, while the TCRdb copy is restricted to in-frame clones and leaves out a portion. The sample carries roughly 9,100 clones, 80% to 95% recorded once. V was shortened by 1 base and J by 2 bases, with 15 bases between the two germline ends. CDR3 length equals 16 residues. Germline-derived CDR1 and CDR2 are SEHNR and FQNEAQ (reference sequence). Overall study findings and caveats: No sorting was done, leaving CD4 and CD8 contributions mixed. After transplant, recipient diversity fell while pathologically expanded clonotypes grew through day 180.

With regard to this clone: Antigen unknown.

This TCR was recovered from a male patient aged 50 or older who had an allogeneic stem cell transplant from a related donor, so T cells may come from the graft donor. Some clones in this sample may be carry-over from other donors' samples. The material was PBMCs, obtained 100 days after allogeneic stem cell transplant. The chain is built from TRBV7-9 and TRBJ2-7; maybe TRBD2 (6 bases). For the CDR3, the DNA is TGTGCCAGCAGCTTAGGACGGGACTGGCGAACCTACGAGCAGTACTTC. This encodes CASSLGRDWRTYEQYF. Variable domain in full (rest from reference TRBV7-9 and TRBJ2-7): DTGVSQNPRHKITKRGQNVTFRCDPISEHNRLYWYRQTLGQGPEFLTYFQNEAQLEKSRLLSDRFSAERPKGSFSTLEIQRTEQGDSAMYLCASSLGRDWRTYEQYFGPGTRLTVT.